This T cell receptor (beta chain) was obtained from a study of PD-L1 blockade in urothelial cancer. Study background: T cell content in blood samples showed a median of about 140,000.

This CDR3 has 15 amino acids. Trimming took 3 bases from V and 0 from J; bases not matched to a gene: 1. The germline V gene encodes CDR1 MDHEN and CDR2 SYDVKM. PCRs each included synthetic TCR analog templates spiked in. Repertoires were generated with immunoSEQ multiplex PCR, while TCRdb's copy carries only in-frame clones and drops some. The sample contains roughly 26,000 clones, 75% to 90% of which appear only once. Sequences were derived from PBMCs, sampled around atezolizumab (anti-PD-L1) treatment. This sequence originates from a man between 60 and 70 years old with urothelial cancer. The chain couples TRBV28 to TRBJ2-3; 9 nucleotides agree with TRBD2. Written as DNA, the CDR3 is TGTGCCAGCAGTTTTGGGACTAGCAGCACAGATACGCAGTATTTT. The encoded protein is CASSFGTSSTDTQYF. The complete variable domain, with remaining parts taken from reference TRBV28 and TRBJ2-3, reads DVKVTQSSRYLVKRTGEKVFLECVQDMDHENMFWYRQDPGLGLRLIYFSYDVKMKEKGDIPEGYSVSREKKERFSLILESASTNQTSMYLCASSFGTSSTDTQYFGPGTRLTVL.